These 14 T cell receptor beta chains came from one sample sequenced in a study of T cell responses to AZD1222 COVID-19 vaccine. Repertoires were generated with immunoSEQ multiplex PCR, while TCRdb's copy carries only in-frame clones and drops some. Found here are roughly 130,000 clones, around 84% of them singletons; the top ten hold 12%. The sample here was peripheral blood, taken on day 0 of AZD1222 vaccination. Source of these receptors: an adult in good health.

The J gene is TRBJ1-6, the V gene TRBV5-1; D gene ambiguous. Between the trimmed V and J ends, which lost 0 bases and 5 bases, there was a span of 9 bases. CDR3 length equals 15 residues. Germline loops: CDR1 SGHRS, CDR2 YFSETQ. This chain's CDR3 is CASSLATADNSPLHF. The CDR3 nucleotides are TGCGCCAGCAGCTTGGCCACGGCAGATAATTCACCCCTCCACTTT.

The chain uses TRBV9 and TRBJ2-5; D uncertain. V lost 2 bases and J lost 0, with 2 bases in between. The CDR3 length is 12 residues. Germline V gene sequence: CDR1 SGDLS, CDR2 YYNGEE. Here the CDR3 DNA reads TGTGCCAGCAGCGTGAACCAAGAGACCCAGTACTTC. It codes for CASSVNQETQYF. The complete variable domain, with remaining parts taken from reference TRBV9 and TRBJ2-5, reads DSGVTQTPKHLITATGQRVTLRCSPRSGDLSVYWYQQSLDQGLQFLIQYYNGEERAKGNILERFSAQQFPDLHSELNLSSLELGDSALYFCASSVNQETQYFGPGTRLLVL.

This chain connects TRBV11-1 to TRBJ2-3, with D possibly matching TRBD2 (6 bases). V lost 5 bases to trimming and J lost 3 bases, with 15 bases between them. The CDR3 extends over 15 amino acids. Germline CDR1 SGHAT, CDR2 FQDESV (reference sequence). The CDR3 spells CASSHRGGTTDTQYF. The CDR3 DNA reads TGTGCCAGCAGCCACCGTGGGGGGACGACAGATACGCAGTATTTT.

V usage is TRBV9 and J usage is TRBJ1-3; D is ambiguous. The V gene lost 1 base and the J gene lost 3 bases, with 11 bases spanning the gap. This CDR3 is 15 amino acids long. From germline, CDR1 is SGDLS and CDR2 YYNGEE. The CDR3 DNA follows: TGTGCCAGCAGCGTAATGGGGTTTGGTGGAAACACCATATATTTT. Residues: CASSVMGFGGNTIYF. The full variable domain, its missing parts supplied by reference TRBV9 and TRBJ1-3, is DSGVTQTPKHLITATGQRVTLRCSPRSGDLSVYWYQQSLDQGLQFLIQYYNGEERAKGNILERFSAQQFPDLHSELNLSSLELGDSALYFCASSVMGFGGNTIYFGEGSWLTVV.

This chain uses TRBV7-2 with TRBJ2-3; D is perhaps TRBD2 (6 bases). CDR1 is SGHTA and CDR2 is FQGNSA in the germline V gene. This CDR3 is 15 amino acids long. Trimming took off 8 bases at V and 4 bases at J, with 19 bases between the two ends. CDR3 amino acids: CASSFGGVLADTQYF. CDR3 nucleotides: TGTGCCAGCTCCTTCGGCGGGGTCCTCGCAGATACGCAGTATTTT.

The chain carries TRBV7-3 and TRBJ1-1, with a weak D call TRBD1 (5 bases). Germline CDR1 and CDR2: SGHTA and FQGTGA. The CDR3 totals 12 residues. Trimming removed 3 bases from V and 7 bases from J, with 9 bases in between. The CDR3 sequence is CASSLGQGEAFF. The CDR3 coding sequence is TGTGCCAGCAGCTTGGGGCAGGGTGAAGCTTTCTTT.

A note on this clone: Different DNA sequences within this sample yield the same CDR3. V and J are TRBV7-2 and TRBJ2-1; D is undetermined. The CDR3 length is 15 residues. Trimming cost V 0 bases and J 0 bases, with 6 bases left between them. The V gene's germline CDR1 is SGHTA and CDR2 FQGNSA. The CDR3 nucleotides are TGTGCCAGCAGCTTAGCGGCTAGCTCCTACAATGAGCAGTTCTTC. As protein: CASSLAASSYNEQFF.

The V gene is TRBV2, the J gene TRBJ2-7, with TRBD1 matching 10 bases. Germline V gene lookup returns CDR1 SNHLY and CDR2 FYNNEI. This CDR3 is 14 amino acids long. Losses at the gene ends were 5 bases for V and 4 bases for J; bases not matched to a gene: 5. The CDR3 coding sequence is TGTGCCAGCAGTAGTTGGGACAGGGGTTACGAGCAGTACTTC. Its translation: CASSSWDRGYEQYF.

V usage is TRBV4-3 and J usage is TRBJ2-3; 8 bases map to TRBD2. Germline loops: CDR1 LGHNA, CDR2 YSLEER. This CDR3 has 14 amino acids. Germline trimming cut 8 bases from V and 1 base from J; bases unmatched to any gene: 5. CDR3 protein: CASRSSGGTDTQYF. The CDR3 nucleotides are TGCGCCAGCCGTAGTAGCGGGGGCACAGATACGCAGTATTTT.

About this clone: Other DNA sequences in the sample encode the same CDR3. The chain links TRBV19 to TRBJ1-5, with a tentative D call TRBD1 (5 bases). The V gene lost 3 bases and the J gene lost 1 base, with 10 bases spanning the gap. The CDR3 is made up of 15 amino acids. Germline values: CDR1 LNHDA, CDR2 SQIVND (reference sequence). The CDR3 nucleotides are TGTGCCAGTAGTATCGGTGGGGGAAGCAATCAGCCCCAGCATTTT. Translating gives CASSIGGGSNQPQHF.

This sequence joins TRBV7-9 and TRBJ2-3, with TRBD2 matching 10 bases. The germline CDR1 and CDR2 sequences are SEHNR and FQNEAQ (reference sequence). Germline trimming cut 4 bases from V and 1 base from J; bases unmatched to any gene: 11. The CDR3 totals 18 residues. CDR3 amino acids: CASSSLARTSGGTDTQYF. The CDR3 nucleotides read TGTGCCAGCAGCTCCTTAGCTAGGACTAGCGGAGGCACAGATACGCAGTATTTT.

The chain couples TRBV6-5 to TRBJ2-5; D gene unclear. Germline CDR1 is MNHEY and CDR2 is SVGAGI. Trimming removed 4 bases from V and 2 bases from J, with 11 bases in between. The CDR3 runs 14 residues. The CDR3 bases are TGTGCCAGCAGTTTCGGCGGAAAACAAGAGACCCAGTACTTC. Translating gives CASSFGGKQETQYF.

The sample holds a few counts of this clone. CDR3 nucleotides: TGCGCCAGCAGCCAAGATATTACAGGGGGCAGAAATTCACCCCTCCACTTT. Its translation: CASSQDITGGRNSPLHF. The rearrangement links TRBV4-1 to TRBJ1-6, with 9 bases matching TRBD1. Germline CDR1 and CDR2: MGHRA and YSYEKL. V was pared by 0 bases and J by 7 bases, with 7 bases of the junction left unmatched. The CDR3 extends over 17 amino acids.

The V and J genes are TRBV29-1 and TRBJ2-5, with 9 bases that match TRBD1. V gave up 6 bases and J gave up 5 bases; unmatched junction bases: 7. The germline V gene encodes CDR1 SQVTM and CDR2 ANQGSEA. The CDR3 runs to 13 residues. Here the CDR3 DNA reads TGCAGCGTGCCGACAGGGGGAATGGAGACCCAGTACTTC. Its translation: CSVPTGGMETQYF. The entire variable domain, with the rest obtained from reference TRBV29-1 and TRBJ2-5, is as follows: SAVISQKPSRDICQRGTSLTIQCQVDSQVTMMFWYRQQPGQSLTLIATANQGSEATYESGFVIDKFPISRPNLTFSTLTVSNMSPEDSSIYLCSVPTGGMETQYFGPGTRLLVL.